This is a list of T cell receptor beta chains from one sample in a study of human T cells and chemical hapten exposure. TCRdb processed the RACE reads anew with MiXCR; each CDR3 protein has one entry. The data contain some 330,000 distinct CDR3 sequences, 4.5% to 7% of them seen just once; the ten biggest clones take up over 7%. Specimen: whole blood, collected in connection with sensitization to the hapten diphenylcyclopropenone (DPC). These TCRs come from a woman aged 18-29 years with alopecia areata. Some clones in this sample may be carry-over from other donors' samples. Each CDR3 is given with its conserved first and last residue. Each record gives: J gene, V gene, clone size, D gene, CDR3 protein, CDR3 DNA. A D gene is named only where the DNA matches it firmly. Clone size is stated in some rows and not others, as once, few, many or a class when expanded.

J: TRBJ1-2
V: TRBV6-5
size: many
D: TRBD1
CDR3: CASSYSAGGAHGYTF
DNA: TGTGCCAGCAGTTACTCCGCAGGGGGGGCCCATGGCTACACCTTC

J: TRBJ1-4
V: TRBV5-5
size: NA
D: NA
CDR3: CASSLDGANEKLFF
DNA: TGTGCCAGCAGCTTGGACGGCGCTAATGAAAAACTGTTTTTT

J: TRBJ2-3
V: TRBV7-2
size: many
D: NA
CDR3: CASSRQGLLNTDTQYF
DNA: TGTGCCAGCAGCCGGCAGGGCCTCCTCAACACAGATACGCAGTATTTT

J: TRBJ2-3
V: TRBV18
size: many
D: NA
CDR3: CASSPQVAVTDTQYF
DNA: TGTGCCAGCTCACCACAGGTAGCGGTCACAGATACGCAGTATTTT

J: TRBJ2-1
V: TRBV12-3/TRBV12-4
size: NA
D: TRBD2
CDR3: CASSSDSGGPGDNEQFF
DNA: TGTGCCAGCAGTTCCGATAGCGGGGGCCCCGGGGACAATGAGCAGTTCTTC

J: TRBJ1-5
V: TRBV5-1
size: many
D: NA
CDR3: CASSPGTSNQPQHF
DNA: TGCGCCAGCAGCCCCGGGACTAGCAATCAGCCCCAGCATTTT

J: TRBJ1-6
V: TRBV3-1
size: few
D: NA
CDR3: CASSQEGQASSYNSPLHF
DNA: TGTGCCAGCAGCCAAGAGGGTCAGGCCAGCTCCTATAATTCACCCCTCCACTTT

J: TRBJ1-4
V: TRBV6-5
size: few
D: TRBD1
CDR3: CASSPGTGPNEKLFF
DNA: TGTGCCAGCAGCCCTGGGACAGGGCCTAATGAAAAACTGTTTTTT

J: TRBJ2-3
V: TRBV6-5
size: NA
D: NA
CDR3: CASSYRRSTDTQYF
DNA: TGTGCCAGCAGTTACAGGCGCTCCACAGATACGCAGTATTTT

J: TRBJ2-3
V: TRBV20-1
size: few
D: TRBD2
CDR3: CSARVLAGELDTQYF
DNA: TGCAGTGCTAGAGTGCTAGCGGGGGAGCTGGATACGCAGTATTTT

J: TRBJ1-4
V: TRBV9
size: many
D: NA
CDR3: CASSPSPDRELFF
DNA: TGTGCCAGCAGTCCATCCCCCGATCGAGAACTGTTTTTT

J: TRBJ1-1
V: TRBV7-3
size: few
D: TRBD1
CDR3: CASSSGQGPGYTEAFF
DNA: TGTGCCAGCAGCTCAGGACAGGGCCCGGGATACACTGAAGCTTTCTTT

J: TRBJ2-1
V: TRBV12-3/TRBV12-4
size: NA
D: NA
CDR3: CASSLPQGYNEQFF
DNA: TGTGCCAGCAGTTTACCGCAGGGGTACAATGAGCAGTTCTTC